This T cell receptor beta chain is drawn from a study of shared clonotypes between healthy human individuals. Whole-study findings and limits: Sampling covered nothing but blood. Tissue TCR repertoires likely differ from those found in blood.

As regards this clone: The antigen is not known.

The V end was cut by 0 bases, the J end by 0 bases, with 10 bases between. CDR1 and CDR2 from the germline V gene are SGHRS and YFSETQ. This CDR3 has 16 residues. The donor population consisted of healthy HIV-negative adults with no recent acute infections or vaccinations. Clones were read by immunoSEQ multiplex PCR, and TCRdb kept only the in-frame ones, dropping some. The sample carries a few million clones, approximately 92% recorded once. This chain uses TRBV5-1 with TRBJ2-4; D may be TRBD1 (5 bases). The sample taken for sequencing was naive CD4+ T cells sorted from blood. This sample's subset: CD45RA+ positively selected. The source is a young man in good health. In nucleotides, the CDR3 is TGCGCCAGCAGCTTGGGCAGGGATATAGCCAAAAACATTCAGTACTTC. This codes for CASSLGRDIAKNIQYF. Combining the CDR3 with reference TRBV5-1 and TRBJ2-4 gives the whole variable domain KAGVTQTPRYLIKTRGQQVTLSCSPISGHRSVSWYQQTPGQGLQFLFEYFSETQRNKGNFPGRFSGRQFSNSRSEMNVSTLELGDSALYLCASSLGRDIAKNIQYFGAGTRLSVL.